The clone carrying this T cell receptor (beta chain) showed up just a few times. Antigen specificity is unknown. The PCR was carried out with 60 Vbeta primers and 13 Jbeta primers. Some clones are missing from TCRdb's copy, which holds only in-frame ones; the method was immunoSEQ multiplex PCR. Of around 64,000 clones in the sample, about 84% were seen once. This entry belongs to a study of cytomegalovirus exposure and HLA in healthy donors. In nominal health when sampled, donors likely had unrecorded immune exposures nonetheless. Study-wide points: The listing of about 150 TCR beta chains classed them as cytomegalovirus-associated. In a later analysis, specific HLA alleles were associated with 15,000 to 20,000 TCR beta sequences at a 0.05 false discovery rate. An ancestry cluster, one associated with Asian ancestry, reportedly showed fewer N-insertions than the approximately 700-donor mean in a later analysis.

The clonotype comes from a man aged 18 to 29 in good health and CMV-seropositive. Material for sequencing was PBMCs.

In nucleotides, the CDR3 is TGTGCCAGCAGCTTCGACAGCGCCTACGAGCAGTACTTC. Translated, it gives CASSFDSAYEQYF. The chain employs TRBV7-9 and TRBJ2-7, with D maybe TRBD1 (5 bases). Germline V CDR1 and CDR2: SEHNR, FQNEAQ (reference sequence). V lost 3 bases and J lost 2, with 8 bases in between. The CDR3 is made up of 13 amino acids.